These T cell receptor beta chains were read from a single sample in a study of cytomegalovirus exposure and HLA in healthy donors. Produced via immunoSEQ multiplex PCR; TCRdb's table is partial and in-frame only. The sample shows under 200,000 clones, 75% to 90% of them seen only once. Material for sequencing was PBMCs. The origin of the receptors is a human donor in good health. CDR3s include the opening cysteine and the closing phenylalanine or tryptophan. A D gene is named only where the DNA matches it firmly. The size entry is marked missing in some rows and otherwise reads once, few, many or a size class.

DNA: TGTGCCAGCTCACCTGGGACAGATCTCAACACAGATACGCAGTATTTT
CDR3: CASSPGTDLNTDTQYF
V: TRBV18
size: -
J: TRBJ2-3
D: TRBD1

DNA: TGTGCCAGCAGTGAAACACAGACCGCCCCAGAGACCCAGTACTTC
CDR3: CASSETQTAPETQYF
V: TRBV2
size: -
J: TRBJ2-5
D: -

DNA: TGTGCCAGCAGCGCGAGACAGGGGGCGCTGGATGGCTACACCTTC
CDR3: CASSARQGALDGYTF
V: TRBV9
size: once
J: TRBJ1-2
D: TRBD1

DNA: TGTGCCAGTAGCGAAACACAGGGGTACCAGCCCCAGCATTTT
CDR3: CASSETQGYQPQHF
V: TRBV19
size: -
J: TRBJ1-5
D: TRBD1

DNA: TGTGCCAGCAGCCTGAATCGACAGGGGGCGTTTGTTAGCTATGGCTACACCTTC
CDR3: CASSLNRQGAFVSYGYTF
V: TRBV7-2
size: once
J: TRBJ1-2
D: TRBD1

DNA: TGCGCCAGCAGCGTAGGACTCCCCGACGGCGAAAAACTGTTTTTT
CDR3: CASSVGLPDGEKLFF
V: TRBV5-1
size: few
J: TRBJ1-4
D: -

DNA: TGTGCCAGCAGCGTAGTGGAGCACACCGGGGAGCTGTTTTTT
CDR3: CASSVVEHTGELFF
V: TRBV9
size: once
J: TRBJ2-2
D: -

DNA: TGTGCCAGCAGTGCCCCGACAAACAGGGCACAGCAGTACTTC
CDR3: CASSAPTNRAQQYF
V: TRBV6-5
size: once
J: TRBJ2-5
D: -

DNA: TGTGCCACCTTCCGGGAGGGCACCACTGAAGCTTTCTTT
CDR3: CATFREGTTEAFF
V: TRBV28
size: -
J: TRBJ1-1
D: -

DNA: TGTGCCAGCAGAAAGGAGGCCCCCTACGAGCAGTACTTC
CDR3: CASRKEAPYEQYF
V: TRBV25-1
size: -
J: TRBJ2-7
D: -

DNA: TGCAGCGTCGACAGGGTTGGGGACAATGAGCAGTTCTTC
CDR3: CSVDRVGDNEQFF
V: TRBV29-1
size: once
J: TRBJ2-1
D: TRBD1

DNA: TGTGCCAGCAGCTTAGACAGGGGACACTATGGCTACACCTTC
CDR3: CASSLDRGHYGYTF
V: TRBV13
size: -
J: TRBJ1-2
D: TRBD1

DNA: TGTGCCAGCAGCTTACAGGGCGGCAGGGGCGAGCAGTACTTC
CDR3: CASSLQGGRGEQYF
V: TRBV7-9
size: -
J: TRBJ2-7
D: -

DNA: TGTGCCAGCACCCTCGGACAGGGCGGTTCAAACATTCAGTACTTC
CDR3: CASTLGQGGSNIQYF
V: TRBV7-2
size: -
J: TRBJ2-4
D: TRBD1